This T cell receptor beta chain originates from a study of post-analysis software for immune sequencing data. Study at large: In terms of disease course, relapsing-remitting, secondary progressive and progressive-relapsing multiple sclerosis were included. Study conclusions and caveats: Included in a set of roughly five TRBV segments more frequent in patients than controls were TRBV5-6, TRBV5-1 and TRBV20-1. Same-batch preparations were strongly co-clustered by F measure. Among multiple sclerosis patients, normalized Chao1 diversity was significantly below that of controls.

Comment on this clonotype: What it recognizes is unknown.

V lost 2 bases and J lost 6; bases outside the gene matches: 6. CDR1 LGHDT and CDR2 YNNKEL come from the germline V gene (reference sequence). This CDR3 spans 14 amino acids. Every TCR beta cDNA library bore unique molecular identifiers. Hundreds of thousands of cDNA molecules were obtained from around 0.96 to 9.9 million T cells. MiXCR, applied by TCRdb to the PCR reads, yields one record per CDR3 protein. The top ten clones hold approximately 7.6% of a sample with roughly 400,000 distinct CDR3 sequences, about 40% of them seen once. The specimen was blood. The chain employs TRBV3-1 and TRBJ1-2; 7 nucleotides align to TRBD1. The receptor was isolated from a girl aged 2 to 9 with multiple sclerosis. This chain's CDR3 is CASSQLVQGNGYTF. DNA for the CDR3: TGTGCCAGCAGCCAATTGGTACAGGGGAATGGCTACACCTTC. Complete variable domain (other parts from reference TRBV3-1 and TRBJ1-2): DTAVSQTPKYLVTQMGNDKSIKCEQNLGHDTMYWYKQDSKKFLKIMFSYNNKELIINETVPNRFSPKSPDKAHLNLHINSLELGDSAVYFCASSQLVQGNGYTFGSGTRLTVV.